What follows are 13 T cell receptor beta chains derived from one specimen sequenced in a study of blood T cell repertoires in COVID-19. Using immunoSEQ multiplex PCR, the repertoire was profiled, and TCRdb retains in-frame clones only, with some absent. The sample records about 290,000 clones, 89% being singletons. The sample was peripheral blood. The receptors derive from a woman under 40 with COVID-19, enrolled during active disease.

The chain recombines TRBV27 with TRBJ2-6; the match to TRBD1 covers 9 bases. The V gene's germline CDR1 is MNHEY and CDR2 SMNVEV (reference sequence). Losses at the gene ends were 4 bases for V and 0 bases for J; bases not matched to a gene: 4. This CDR3 region has 17 residues. CDR3 protein: CASSSGTGTSGANVLTF. CDR3 nucleotides: TGTGCCAGCAGTTCCGGGACAGGGACCTCTGGGGCCAACGTCCTGACTTTC.

The gene calls are TRBV25-1 and TRBJ2-5; tentatively, D is TRBD2 (6 bases). The CDR3 loop spans 13 amino acids. CDR1 is MGHDK and CDR2 is SYGVNS in the germline V gene. The ends were cut back, 4 bases at V and 5 bases at J, with 11 bases in the middle. The DNA for the CDR3 is TGTGCCAGCAGTGTGGCGGGGATTGAGACCCAGTACTTC. Its protein is CASSVAGIETQYF.

The chain employs TRBV27 and TRBJ2-7; D gene unclear. In germline, CDR1 is MNHEY, CDR2 SMNVEV (reference sequence). V was cut by 6 bases and J by 0 bases, with 12 bases left in between. The CDR3 totals 14 residues. The CDR3 reads CASRLVSGSYEQYF. CDR3 bases: TGTGCCAGCAGACTCGTTTCGGGCTCCTACGAGCAGTACTTC.

This clone was picked up a small number of times. This chain joins TRBV5-1 and TRBJ2-2, with D possibly TRBD2 on 5 matching bases. Germline CDR1 is SGHRS and CDR2 is YFSETQ. V lost 2 bases to trimming and J lost 0 bases, with 8 bases between them. There are 15 residues in the CDR3. The CDR3: CASSLTGSNTGELFF. The CDR3 region has the DNA TGCGCCAGCAGCTTAACGGGGTCGAACACCGGGGAGCTGTTTTTT.

The V and J genes are TRBV10-3 and TRBJ1-1; D might be TRBD1 (5 bases). This CDR3 contains 14 residues. Germline CDR1 reads ENHRY; CDR2 reads SYGVKD. V lost 6 bases and J 3 bases, leaving 14 bases between the germline ends. The CDR3 protein is CAIRPTGIYTEAFF. The CDR3 bases are TGTGCCATCAGACCCACAGGAATTTACACTGAAGCTTTCTTT.

The chain has TRBV6-1 and TRBJ1-1, with D tentatively TRBD1 (5 bases). The CDR3 totals 15 residues. CDR1 is MNHNS and CDR2 is SASEGT in the germline V gene. Between the trimmed V and J ends, which lost 2 bases and 0 bases, there was a span of 10 bases. CDR3 loop: CASSEQGGMNTEAFF. In nucleotides, the CDR3 is TGTGCCAGCAGTGAACAGGGCGGGATGAACACTGAAGCTTTCTTT.

The J gene is TRBJ2-7, the V gene TRBV19; 9 bases fit TRBD2. The CDR3 contains 13 residues. With 5 bases clipped from V and 5 bases from J, the junction kept 4 bases outside the gene matches. Germline V gives CDR1 LNHDA, CDR2 SQIVND (reference sequence). The CDR3 reads CASSSGTSNEQYF. The CDR3 region has the DNA TGTGCCAGTAGTTCCGGGACTAGCAACGAGCAGTACTTC. The entire variable domain, with the rest obtained from reference TRBV19 and TRBJ2-7, is as follows: DGGITQSPKYLFRKEGQNVTLSCEQNLNHDAMYWYRQDPGQGLRLIYYSQIVNDFQKGDIAEGYSVSREKKESFPLTVTSAQKNPTAFYLCASSSGTSNEQYFGPGTRLTVT.

The chain links TRBV6-2 or TRBV6-3 to TRBJ2-7, with 9 bases lining up with TRBD1. Unmatched junction bases numbered 7, after V lost 0 bases and J lost 4 bases. The CDR3 covers 16 residues. The V gene's germline CDR1 is MNHEY and CDR2 SVGEGT. This CDR3 reads CASSYSPGTGYYEQYF. CDR3 coding DNA: TGTGCCAGCAGTTACTCCCCCGGGACAGGGTATTACGAGCAGTACTTC.

The chain couples TRBV28 to TRBJ1-5; D is ambiguous. Trimming shortened V by 3 bases and J by 7 bases, and 13 bases separated the two germline ends. Germline CDR1 and CDR2: MDHEN and SYDVKM. The CDR3 length is 14 residues. The CDR3 sequence: CASSFSAVRQPQHF. CDR3 in DNA: TGTGCCAGCAGTTTCTCGGCGGTGAGACAGCCCCAGCATTTT.

This chain connects TRBV28 to TRBJ2-1; 12 nucleotides agree with TRBD2. The CDR3 runs 16 residues. The germline V gene encodes CDR1 MDHEN and CDR2 SYDVKM. The V and J ends lost 5 bases and 4 bases, in that order; junction bases with no gene match: 6. The DNA of the CDR3 is TGTGCCAGCAGTCCCGGACTAGCGGGGATATACAATGAGCAGTTCTTC. Translation: CASSPGLAGIYNEQFF.

The rearrangement uses TRBV27 and TRBJ1-2, with 9 nucleotides matching TRBD1. Germline V lookup: CDR1 MNHEY, CDR2 SMNVEV (reference sequence). The CDR3 is 15 residues long. Trimming cost V 2 bases and J 4 bases; bases outside gene matches: 5. The chain's CDR3 is CASSLRGQGVYGYTF. The DNA of the CDR3 is TGTGCCAGCAGTTTAAGGGGACAGGGAGTCTATGGCTACACCTTC.

The rearrangement uses TRBV7-8 and TRBJ1-6; D not resolved. The CDR3 consists of 15 residues. The germline V gene encodes CDR1 SGHVS and CDR2 FQNEAQ. V dropped 7 bases and J dropped 11 bases, with 21 bases sitting between them. The CDR3 nucleotides read TGTGCCAGCACCCTCCGGGCAGGCCAGAGGGCACCCCTCCACTTT. The encoded protein is CASTLRAGQRAPLHF.

The chain uses TRBV10-2 and TRBJ2-1; TRBD1 is a possible D gene (5 bases). V lost 2 bases and J 4 bases, leaving 12 bases between the germline ends. The V gene's germline CDR1 is WSHSY and CDR2 SAAADI. This CDR3 is 15 amino acids long. CDR3 in DNA: TGCGCCAGCAGTGAGAGGCAGGGCGTTTACAATGAGCAGTTCTTC. Its translation is CASSERQGVYNEQFF.